This T cell receptor beta chain is from a study of blood T cell repertoires in COVID-19. About the research overall: The United States, Italy and Spain supplied acute and convalescent COVID-19 samples.

The table lists this clone with a few counts. As handled by the study authors: Reference gene primer amplification in the assay estimated nucleated cell counts. Sequencing was performed with immunoSEQ multiplex PCR; in TCRdb, only in-frame clones are kept and a portion is missing. V, J and clone size are taken as reported in that table, and D and trimming were inferred from the DNA itself. The sample consists of under 250,000 clones, around four fifths of them appearing once. This CDR3 has 15 amino acids. Germline V gene sequence: CDR1 LNHDA, CDR2 SQIVND (reference sequence). Trimming removed 3 bases from V and 2 bases from J, with 14 bases in between.

Sequencing was done on a sample of peripheral blood. The TCR sequence derives from a woman aged 55-70 years with active or convalescent COVID-19. The chain uses TRBV19 and TRBJ2-7; tentative D call: TRBD2 (5 bases). The CDR3 DNA is TGTGCCAGTAGTATCGCGGCTAGCCCAGCCTACGAGCAGTACTTC. It specifies CASSIAASPAYEQYF.